The T cell receptor (beta chain) described here comes from a study of blood T cell repertoires in COVID-19. Study information: T cells, B-cell-depleted T cells, or PBMCs supplied cDNA or gDNA.

Germline loops: CDR1 LNHDA, CDR2 SQIVND (reference sequence). The V end lost 11 bases, the J end lost 4 bases, and 14 bases lay between the germline ends. The CDR3 is made up of 12 amino acids. Profiling relied on immunoSEQ multiplex PCR, and the TCRdb table lists in-frame clones only, not all of them. The table has fewer than 350,000 clones, almost 90% seen once. The specimen sequenced was PBMCs or T cells enriched from blood (not recorded which). The J gene is TRBJ1-2, the V gene TRBV19, with D tentatively TRBD1 (5 bases). The clonotype comes from a woman between 18 and 30 years old with acute COVID-19. The CDR3 nucleotides read TGTGCCCGTGCGGGGGGGGGCTATGGCTACACCTTC. Protein product: CARAGGGYGYTF.